This T cell receptor beta chain was sequenced in a study of blood T cell repertoires in COVID-19. The CDR3 totals 11 residues. CDR1 is SNHLY and CDR2 is FYNNEI in the germline V gene. V was cut by 3 bases and J by 14 bases, with 13 bases left in between. Profiled with immunoSEQ multiplex PCR; TCRdb holds only in-frame clones, not every one. The table includes under 150,000 clones, around 85% detected once. The chain combines TRBV2 with TRBJ2-5, with D unclear. This TCR came from an elderly woman with acute or convalescent COVID-19. The sequenced material came from peripheral blood. The CDR3 nucleotides read TGTGCCAGCAGTGACATGTTAGCCCCCTACTTC. It yields the protein CASSDMLAPYF. The full variable domain, completed using reference TRBV2 and TRBJ2-5, is EPEVTQTPSHQVTQMGQEVILRCVPISNHLYFYWYRQILGQKVEFLVSFYNNEISEKSEIFDDQFSVERPDGSNFTLKIRSTKLEDSAMYFCASSDMLAPYFGPGTRLLVL.